The 26 T cell receptor beta chains in this list originate from one sample, sequenced in a study of blood T cell repertoires in COVID-19. Libraries were prepared by immunoSEQ multiplex PCR; TCRdb keeps only in-frame clonotypes and omits some of them. In the table there are a few hundred thousand clones, about 82% of which are singletons. Specimen: peripheral blood. The receptors originated from a human donor in a cohort sampled during active COVID-19.

This CDR3 reads CASSPEINTEAFF. The CDR3 DNA sequence: TGTGCCAGCAGCCCCGAGATCAACACTGAAGCTTTCTTT. The chain has TRBV5-8 and TRBJ1-1; D call uncertain. Germline assignment: CDR1 SGHTS and CDR2 YDEGEE. CDR3 length: 13 residues. The germline V and J ends were trimmed by 4 bases and 2 bases, with 9 bases remaining between them. The whole variable domain, filled in from reference TRBV5-8 and TRBJ1-1, reads EAGVTQSPTHLIKTRGQQATLRCSPISGHTSVYWYQQALGLGLQFLLWYDEGEERNRGNFPPRFSGRQFPNYSSELNVNALELEDSALYLCASSPEINTEAFFGQGTRLTVV.

The CDR3 spells CASSLDRTGNEKLFF. In nucleotides, the CDR3 is TGTGCCAGCAGCTTAGACCGGACAGGGAACGAAAAACTGTTTTTT. V and J are TRBV7-6 and TRBJ1-4; 8 bases are shared with TRBD1. Germline V gives CDR1 SGHVS, CDR2 FNYEAQ. The CDR3 has 15 amino acids. Trimming cost V 1 base and J 8 bases; bases outside gene matches: 6.

The chain joins TRBV6-2 or TRBV6-3 to TRBJ1-1, with a weak D call TRBD1 (5 bases). CDR1 is MNHEY, CDR2 SVGEGT, per germline. V lost 0 bases and J 0 bases, leaving 20 bases between the germline ends. CDR3 length: 19 amino acids. The CDR3 DNA follows: TGTGCCAGCAGTTACTCGATTTTTCGCAGGGAACTAATGAACACTGAAGCTTTCTTT. Its translation is CASSYSIFRRELMNTEAFF.

The J gene is TRBJ1-6, the V gene TRBV10-3; 7 bases fit TRBD1. J gave up 7 bases and V 6 bases, and 6 bases lay outside the gene matches. The germline V gene has CDR1 ENHRY and CDR2 SYGVKD. The CDR3 totals 14 residues. CDR3 residues: CAISPGQYNSPLHF. The CDR3 DNA reads as TGTGCCATCAGCCCGGGACAGTACAATTCACCCCTCCACTTT.

This chain uses TRBV11-2 with TRBJ2-2, with 12 bases fitting TRBD1. The length of the CDR3 is 17 residues. Trimming removed 5 bases from V and 1 base from J; junction bases left unmatched: 5. Germline V gene data show CDR1 as SGHAT and CDR2 as FQNNGV. CDR3 sequence reads: CASSKGTGGWNTGELFF. The CDR3 DNA is TGTGCCAGCAGCAAAGGGACAGGGGGCTGGAACACCGGGGAGCTGTTTTTT. Based on the CDR3 plus reference TRBV11-2 and TRBJ2-2, the full variable domain is EAGVAQSPRYKIIEKRQSVAFWCNPISGHATLYWYQQILGQGPKLLIQFQNNGVVDDSQLPKDRFSAERLKGVDSTLKIQPAKLEDSAVYLCASSKGTGGWNTGELFFGEGSRLTVL.

This sequence joins TRBV13 and TRBJ2-7, with TRBD1 matching 7 bases. Trimming removed 5 bases from V and 2 bases from J; junction bases left unmatched: 6. The germline V gene has CDR1 PRHDT and CDR2 FYEKMQ (reference sequence). CDR3 length: 14 amino acids. The chain's CDR3 is CASSRQGYAYEQYF. The CDR3 bases are TGTGCCAGCAGCCGACAGGGTTACGCCTACGAGCAGTACTTC. The variable domain in full, with the rest retrieved from reference TRBV13 and TRBJ2-7, is AAGVIQSPRHLIKEKRETATLKCYPIPRHDTVYWYQQGPGQDPQFLISFYEKMQSDKGSIPDRFSAQQFSDYHSELNMSSLELGDSALYFCASSRQGYAYEQYFGPGTRLTVT.

The rearrangement joins TRBV24-1 to TRBJ2-7, with TRBD1 as a possible D gene (6 bases). The CDR3 spans 16 residues. CDR1 and CDR2 from the germline V gene are KGHDR and SFDVKD. V lost 4 bases to trimming and J lost 5 bases, with 20 bases between them. DNA for the CDR3: TGTGCCACCAGTGACCGCCGACTTGGGACAACCGACGAGCAGTACTTC. Translation gives CATSDRRLGTTDEQYF.

This chain connects TRBV19 to TRBJ2-1, with a weak D call TRBD2 (6 bases). The CDR3 consists of 15 residues. Trimming left V 4 bases short and J 3 bases short, with 13 bases between. Germline V gene data show CDR1 as LNHDA and CDR2 as SQIVND (reference sequence). CDR3 DNA sequence: TGTGCCAGTAGTAGTGCGGGGACCCACTACAATGAGCAGTTCTTC. The encoded protein is CASSSAGTHYNEQFF.

A single count supports this clone. The genes are TRBV18 and TRBJ2-6, with 8 bases identical to TRBD1. CDR3 length equals 19 residues. V was clipped by 3 bases and J by 1 base; unmatched bases: 11. Germline CDR1 KGHSH, CDR2 LQKENI. CDR3 in DNA: TGTGCCAGCTCACCGGACAGGGCTGGATTCCTATCTGGGGCCAACGTCCTGACTTTC. Its protein product is CASSPDRAGFLSGANVLTF.

Worth noting for this clone: Within the sample, other DNA sequences also encode this same CDR3. The chain employs TRBV24-1 and TRBJ2-1; 9 bases line up with TRBD2. Per germline, CDR1 KGHDR and CDR2 SFDVKD. Trimming removed 4 bases from V and 4 bases from J; junction bases left unmatched: 7. The CDR3 spans 16 residues. DNA of the CDR3: TGTGCCACCAGTGACACAAGCGGGGGGCGATACAATGAGCAGTTCTTC. Amino acid sequence: CATSDTSGGRYNEQFF.

J is TRBJ2-5 and V is TRBV10-3; D might be TRBD2 (5 bases). V gave up 2 bases and J gave up 5 bases, with 9 bases separating them. The CDR3 is made up of 13 amino acids. In germline, CDR1 is ENHRY, CDR2 SYGVKD. The CDR3 DNA follows: TGTGCCATCAGTGAGACTCGCGGGGAGACCCAGTACTTC. Its protein is CAISETRGETQYF.

This chain links TRBV7-9 with TRBJ1-5; weak D call: TRBD1 (5 bases). With 1 base removed from V and 3 bases from J, the gap between germline ends came to 13 bases. CDR3 size: 16 residues. CDR1 and CDR2 (germline): SEHNR, FQNEAQ (reference sequence). CDR3 bases: TGTGCCAGCAGCTTAGGTGGGCGGGGGAACAATCAGCCCCAGCATTTT. Protein sequence: CASSLGGRGNNQPQHF.

This chain connects TRBV6-5 to TRBJ1-4; D gene ambiguous. The CDR3 loop spans 14 amino acids. Per the germline V gene, CDR1 is MNHEY and CDR2 is SVGAGI. Deletions cut 1 base from V and 7 bases from J, with 10 bases between. CDR3: CASSYWQSGEKLFF. The CDR3 region has the DNA TGTGCCAGCAGTTACTGGCAAAGTGGTGAAAAACTGTTTTTT.

A few counts support this clone. The chain recombines TRBV10-1 with TRBJ1-1; TRBD1 matches 8 bases. This CDR3 contains 14 residues. CDR1 and CDR2 from the germline V gene are WNHNN and SYGVQD (reference sequence). V gave up 8 bases and J gave up 1 base; unmatched junction bases: 6. CDR3 sequence reads: CASRTGTGNTEAFF. The CDR3 DNA reads as TGCGCCAGCCGAACAGGGACAGGGAACACTGAAGCTTTCTTT.

The genes are TRBV9 and TRBJ2-1, with 14 bases lining up with TRBD2. Germline values: CDR1 SGDLS, CDR2 YYNGEE. The CDR3 consists of 18 residues. J gave up 3 bases and V 0 bases, and 5 bases lay outside the gene matches. The CDR3 DNA sequence: TGTGCCAGCAGCGTAGAGGGACTAGCGGGGGAAAGCTACAATGAGCAGTTCTTC. It codes for CASSVEGLAGESYNEQFF.

The V gene is TRBV5-1, the J gene TRBJ2-7; 8 bases line up with TRBD1. V dropped 5 bases and J dropped 3; count of bases not matched to a gene: 7. The V gene's germline CDR1 is SGHRS and CDR2 YFSETQ. CDR3 length equals 14 residues. CDR3 protein: CASRHTDRGYEQYF. Here the CDR3 DNA reads TGCGCCAGCAGACATACCGACAGGGGCTACGAGCAGTACTTC.

This chain links TRBV5-1 with TRBJ1-2; TRBD1 matches at 9 bases. Germline V gene sequence: CDR1 SGHRS, CDR2 YFSETQ. This CDR3 is 16 amino acids long. Trimming cost V 6 bases and J 4 bases; bases outside gene matches: 13. CDR3 protein: CASNYAGTGYGYGYTF. The CDR3 nucleotides read TGCGCCAGCAACTACGCCGGGACAGGGTATGGCTATGGCTACACCTTC.

This chain uses TRBV12-3 or TRBV12-4 with TRBJ2-7, with 8 bases that match TRBD2. This CDR3 is 13 amino acids long. V gave up 2 bases and J gave up 3 bases; unmatched junction bases: 0. The CDR3 here is CASSLSGGYEQYF. CDR3 DNA: TGTGCCAGCAGTTTAAGCGGGGGCTACGAGCAGTACTTC.

This clone was recorded only once. Other DNA sequences of this sample code for an identical CDR3. The chain has TRBV7-6 and TRBJ2-1; 8 nucleotides agree with TRBD2. The germline CDR1 and CDR2 sequences are SGHVS and FNYEAQ. CDR3 size: 15 residues. The ends lost 1 base at V and 4 bases at J; junction bases unmatched: 3. The chain's CDR3 is CASSLGLASYNEQFF. CDR3 in DNA: TGTGCCAGCAGCTTAGGACTAGCGTCTTACAATGAGCAGTTCTTC.

This chain connects TRBV7-2 to TRBJ2-3; weak D call: TRBD2 (5 bases). CDR1 is SGHTA, CDR2 FQGNSA, per germline. V lost 5 bases to trimming and J lost 4 bases, with 13 bases between them. The length of the CDR3 is 14 residues. CDR3 nucleotide sequence: TGTGCCAGCAGCGCAGGCGGGCGGTCAGATACGCAGTATTTT. It translates to CASSAGGRSDTQYF.

The chain couples TRBV30 to TRBJ1-2; D is uncertain. V lost 0 bases and J lost 10, with 9 bases in between. The V gene's germline CDR1 is GTSNPN and CDR2 SVGIG (reference sequence). The CDR3 length is 11 residues. This CDR3 is CAWSVFGDYTF. The CDR3 DNA reads TGTGCCTGGAGTGTATTCGGGGACTACACCTTC.

The rearrangement joins TRBV19 to TRBJ1-2, with a weak D call TRBD1 (6 bases). Germline values: CDR1 LNHDA, CDR2 SQIVND (reference sequence). The CDR3 has 14 residues. The V gene lost 2 bases and the J gene lost 6 bases, with 13 bases spanning the gap. The CDR3 spells CASSITTGRDGYTF. The CDR3 DNA follows: TGTGCCAGTAGTATAACGACAGGCAGGGATGGCTACACCTTC.

This clone has just a few counts. The chain combines TRBV2 with TRBJ1-1; D is ambiguous. From germline, CDR1 is SNHLY and CDR2 FYNNEI. Trimming removed 4 bases from V and 3 bases from J, with 12 bases in between. The CDR3 has 14 residues. CDR3: CASSVRRMDTEAFF. The CDR3 coding sequence is TGTGCCAGCAGTGTGCGGAGGATGGACACTGAAGCTTTCTTT. The whole variable domain, filled in from reference TRBV2 and TRBJ1-1, reads EPEVTQTPSHQVTQMGQEVILRCVPISNHLYFYWYRQILGQKVEFLVSFYNNEISEKSEIFDDQFSVERPDGSNFTLKIRSTKLEDSAMYFCASSVRRMDTEAFFGQGTRLTVV.

A few counts support this clone. The V gene is TRBV10-3, the J gene TRBJ2-3; possibly TRBD2 for D (6 bases). V was cut by 0 bases and J by 0 bases, with 10 bases left in between. Germline V gene sequence: CDR1 ENHRY, CDR2 SYGVKD. This CDR3 contains 16 residues. Here the CDR3 DNA reads TGTGCCATCAGTGAGTCGGGACTGACTAGCACAGATACGCAGTATTTT. This sequence encodes CAISESGLTSTDTQYF.

Note on this clone: Different DNA sequences within this sample yield the same CDR3. The V call is TRBV5-1, the J call TRBJ1-5; 7 bases align to TRBD1. This CDR3 is built from 14 residues. The trim removed 4 bases at V and 3 bases at J, leaving 4 bases unmatched. Looked up from germline, CDR1 is SGHRS and CDR2 is YFSETQ. The CDR3 loop is CASSPGQVNQPQHF. CDR3 DNA sequence: TGCGCCAGCAGCCCCGGACAGGTCAATCAGCCCCAGCATTTT.

In this sample, this clone turned up a few times. V usage is TRBV5-5 and J usage is TRBJ1-4; 8 positions match TRBD1. Germline V gene lookup returns CDR1 SGHKS and CDR2 YYEKEE (reference sequence). The CDR3 totals 16 residues. The trim removed 4 bases at V and 6 bases at J, leaving 11 bases unmatched. The CDR3 DNA sequence: TGTGCCAGCAGCACCGGACAGGGAACAATTTATGAAAAACTGTTTTTT. As protein: CASSTGQGTIYEKLFF.